This TCR beta chain was documented in a study of OX40 agonist ivuxolimab in advanced cancers. Profiled with immunoSEQ multiplex PCR; TCRdb holds only in-frame clones, not every one. The table lists about 80,000 clones, around 86% of them singletons. Trimming stripped 3 bases from V and 0 bases from J, with 6 bases between. CDR1 and CDR2 (germline): SGHVS, FNYEAQ. The CDR3 extends over 14 amino acids. The rearrangement links TRBV7-6 to TRBJ2-1; D gene ambiguous. This receptor was taken from an adult with an advanced solid tumor such as melanoma, head and neck, liver or kidney cancer. Sequenced here: CD4+ or CD8+ T cells sorted from blood, sampled in a trial of the OX40 agonist ivuxolimab. CDR3 amino acids: CASSFRSSYNEQFF. The CDR3 DNA is TGTGCCAGCAGCTTCCGTAGCTCCTACAATGAGCAGTTCTTC.